Shown below are 15 T cell receptor beta chains from a single sample sequenced in a study of cytomegalovirus exposure and HLA in healthy donors. Profiling relied on immunoSEQ multiplex PCR, and the TCRdb table lists in-frame clones only, not all of them. The sample has 220,000 or so clones, under 95% seen once. The specimen sequenced was PBMCs. Source of these receptors: a woman under 30 in good health and CMV-seronegative.

The chain carries TRBV28 and TRBJ2-1; perhaps TRBD1 as D (5 bases). CDR3 size: 12 residues. Germline-derived CDR1 and CDR2 are MDHEN and SYDVKM. Trimming took off 5 bases at V and 10 bases at J, with 12 bases between the two ends. The CDR3 reads CASSMTDREQFF. CDR3 nucleotides: TGTGCCAGCAGTATGACAGACCGGGAGCAGTTCTTC.

The chain employs TRBV27 and TRBJ1-1; no definite D call. The CDR3 is 14 amino acids. V shed 3 bases and J shed 8 bases, with 16 bases lying between them. Germline V CDR1 and CDR2: MNHEY, SMNVEV (reference sequence). The CDR3 protein is CASSLLQNSLEAFF. The CDR3 DNA reads TGTGCCAGCAGTTTGCTACAGAATTCTTTGGAAGCTTTCTTT.

This sequence joins TRBV5-1 and TRBJ2-1, with a tentative D call TRBD2 (5 bases). This CDR3 is built from 15 residues. The germline V gene encodes CDR1 SGHRS and CDR2 YFSETQ. Trimming pared 5 bases from V and 1 base from J, leaving 13 bases between. Here the CDR3 DNA reads TGCGCCAGCAGACCCCTAGCCGCGTCCTACAATGAGCAGTTCTTC. It translates to CASRPLAASYNEQFF. The complete variable domain, with remaining parts taken from reference TRBV5-1 and TRBJ2-1, reads KAGVTQTPRYLIKTRGQQVTLSCSPISGHRSVSWYQQTPGQGLQFLFEYFSETQRNKGNFPGRFSGRQFSNSRSEMNVSTLELGDSALYLCASRPLAASYNEQFFGPGTRLTVL.

The chain links TRBV10-3 to TRBJ2-1; 9 positions agree with TRBD1. The CDR3 is 12 amino acids. V gave up 10 bases and J gave up 5 bases; unmatched junction bases: 3. The V gene's germline CDR1 is ENHRY and CDR2 SYGVKD. This chain's CDR3 is CATRTGDNEQFF. Written as DNA, the CDR3 is TGTGCCACCCGGACAGGGGACAATGAGCAGTTCTTC.

J is TRBJ1-5 and V is TRBV7-2, with D possibly matching TRBD1 (5 bases). The CDR3 is made up of 14 amino acids. Germline V gene data show CDR1 as SGHTA and CDR2 as FQGNSA. Trimming stripped 5 bases from V and 5 bases from J, with 13 bases between. DNA for the CDR3: TGTGCCAGCAGCCCCCTAGGAGGGGATCAGCCCCAGCATTTT. This translates into CASSPLGGDQPQHF.

The sample holds one count of this clone. J is TRBJ2-7 and V is TRBV5-1; the D gene is possibly TRBD2 (6 bases). V shed 0 bases and J shed 4 bases, with 11 bases lying between them. Looked up from germline, CDR1 is SGHRS and CDR2 is YFSETQ. The CDR3 has 14 residues. The CDR3 coding sequence is TGCGCCAGCAGCTTGGCCGGGAGTTGGTACGAGCAGTACTTC. It specifies CASSLAGSWYEQYF.

The rearrangement joins TRBV5-6 to TRBJ1-3; D unresolved. This CDR3 is 13 amino acids long. Germline CDR1 SGHDT, CDR2 YYEEEE. V lost 5 bases and J lost 3, with 9 bases in between. Here the CDR3 DNA reads TGTGCCAGCAGTACGGTTGATGGAAACACCATATATTTT. Encoded protein: CASSTVDGNTIYF. Supplemented by reference TRBV5-6 and TRBJ1-3, the full variable domain reads DAGVTQSPTHLIKTRGQQVTLRCSPKSGHDTVSWYQQALGQGPQFIFQYYEEEERQRGNFPDRFSGHQFPNYSSELNVNALLLGDSALYLCASSTVDGNTIYFGEGSWLTVV.

The count of this clone is one. The gene calls are TRBV5-1 and TRBJ2-3; unclear D gene. Trimming cost V 0 bases and J 0 bases, with 5 bases left between them. CDR3 size: 14 residues. Germline CDR1 SGHRS, CDR2 YFSETQ. The DNA of the CDR3 is TGCGCCAGCAGCTTGGACGGTAGCACAGATACGCAGTATTTT. Protein product: CASSLDGSTDTQYF.

The chain combines TRBV6-1 with TRBJ1-1; D remains unclear. V dropped 2 bases and J dropped 0 bases, with 10 bases sitting between them. The CDR3 is 15 amino acids. The germline gives CDR1 MNHNS, CDR2 SASEGT. This chain's CDR3 is CASSEFGVMNTEAFF. The CDR3 nucleotides are TGTGCCAGCAGTGAATTCGGGGTAATGAACACTGAAGCTTTCTTT.

The chain joins TRBV19 to TRBJ1-5, with 8 nucleotides matching TRBD1. The V gene's germline CDR1 is LNHDA and CDR2 SQIVND (reference sequence). Trimming cost V 5 bases and J 9 bases; bases outside gene matches: 15. There are 16 residues in the CDR3. CDR3 DNA sequence: TGTGCCAGTAGTTTCAATCGTGGACAGGGCAGAGGGCCCCAGCATTTT. Its protein product is CASSFNRGQGRGPQHF.

V and J are TRBV7-6 and TRBJ1-1, with 7 positions matching TRBD1. With 5 bases clipped from V and 2 bases from J, the junction kept 8 bases outside the gene matches. Germline V gene lookup returns CDR1 SGHVS and CDR2 FNYEAQ. CDR3 length equals 15 residues. Written as DNA, the CDR3 is TGTGCCAGCAGCCCGCTGGACAGGATTAACACTGAAGCTTTCTTT. As protein: CASSPLDRINTEAFF. The variable domain in full, completed from reference TRBV7-6 and TRBJ1-1, reads GAGVSQSPRYKVTKRGQDVALRCDPISGHVSLYWYRQALGQGPEFLTYFNYEAQQDKSGLPNDRFSAERPEGSISTLTIQRTEQRDSAMYRCASSPLDRINTEAFFGQGTRLTVV.

CDR3 sequence (DNA): TGTGCCAGCACGAACAGGGTTGGTGAGCAGTACTTC. Encoded protein: CASTNRVGEQYF. V and J are TRBV2 and TRBJ2-7; D might be TRBD1 (6 bases). The germline V gene has CDR1 SNHLY and CDR2 FYNNEI. The CDR3 consists of 12 residues. Trimming removed 7 bases from V and 7 bases from J, with 14 bases in between.

The chain recombines TRBV2 with TRBJ2-7; D possibly corresponds to TRBD2 (5 bases). Trimming removed 1 base from V and 1 base from J, with 8 bases in between. Germline V gene lookup returns CDR1 SNHLY and CDR2 FYNNEI. This CDR3 is 14 amino acids long. CDR3 coding DNA: TGTGCCAGCAGTGAAGTGGACTGGTCCTACGAGCAGTACTTC. This encodes CASSEVDWSYEQYF.

The chain employs TRBV6-1 and TRBJ1-5; a weak D match, TRBD1 (6 bases). Trimming left V 4 bases short and J 6 bases short, with 13 bases between. CDR3 length: 14 residues. CDR1 is MNHNS and CDR2 is SASEGT in the germline V gene. DNA for the CDR3: TGTGCCAGCAGTGGTTCAGGGGACGCTCAGCCCCAGCATTTT. It codes for CASSGSGDAQPQHF.

The chain carries TRBV19 and TRBJ1-5; D not certain. This CDR3 is built from 13 residues. CDR1 LNHDA and CDR2 SQIVND come from the germline V gene (reference sequence). V was pared by 5 bases and J by 9 bases, with 14 bases between. CDR3 bases: TGTGCCAGTAGTCGACGGCGGGTTGGGCCCCAGCATTTT. Its protein is CASSRRRVGPQHF.